The following is a T cell receptor (beta chain) sequence with its context. Its antigen is still unknown. Produced via immunoSEQ multiplex PCR; TCRdb's table is partial and in-frame only. The sample contains about 2,600 clones, roughly 80% of which appear only once. Between the trimmed V and J ends, which lost 1 base and 2 bases, there was a span of 7 bases. Germline V lookup: CDR1 SGHDT, CDR2 YYEEEE. This CDR3 spans 13 amino acids. The data derive from a study of immune evolution from preneoplasia to lung adenocarcinoma. Study background: HLA loss of heterozygosity: roughly 7.5% AIS, about 15% MIA, about 35% ADC, none AAH. The study's findings and limits: Top clone frequencies peaked in normal lung, apparently declining through invasive adenocarcinoma.

Sample: FFPE invasive lung adenocarcinoma tissue. This clonotype was sampled from a person in their 70s with invasive lung adenocarcinoma. V is TRBV5-6 and J is TRBJ2-7, with D uncertain. The CDR3 spells CASSLKGTYEQYF. The CDR3 nucleotides read TGTGCCAGCAGCTTGAAAGGTACCTACGAGCAGTACTTC.